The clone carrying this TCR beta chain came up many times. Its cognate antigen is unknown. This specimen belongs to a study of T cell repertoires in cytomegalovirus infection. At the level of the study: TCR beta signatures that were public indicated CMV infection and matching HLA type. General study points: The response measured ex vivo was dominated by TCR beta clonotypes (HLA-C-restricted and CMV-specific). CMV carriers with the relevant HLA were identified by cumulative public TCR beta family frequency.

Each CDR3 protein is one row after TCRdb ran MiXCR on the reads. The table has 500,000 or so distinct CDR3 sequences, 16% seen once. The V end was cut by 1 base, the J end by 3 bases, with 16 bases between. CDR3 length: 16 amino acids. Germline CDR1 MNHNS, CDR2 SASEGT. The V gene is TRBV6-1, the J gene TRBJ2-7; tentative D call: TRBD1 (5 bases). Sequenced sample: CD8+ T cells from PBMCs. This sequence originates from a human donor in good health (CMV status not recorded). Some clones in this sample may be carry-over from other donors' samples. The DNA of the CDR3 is TGTGCCAGCAGTGAAGACCCAGGGAATCCAAGCTACGAGCAGTACTTC. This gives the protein CASSEDPGNPSYEQYF.